This T cell receptor (beta chain) stems from a study of blood T cell repertoires in COVID-19. Study information: Recovery meant two consecutive negative NP/OP PCR tests, professional clearance, or resolved symptoms. Material from acute and convalescent COVID-19 was sourced from the United States, Italy and Spain.

How the authors handled the data: Reference gene primers were amplified, and this amplification served to estimate nucleated cell counts. TCRdb's copy holds only in-frame clones and misses some; the assay was immunoSEQ multiplex PCR. That table supplies the V and J calls and clone size; D and trimming were determined from the DNA. The sample includes about 230,000 clones, about nine tenths of them seen just once. The cohort comprised adults aged roughly 18 to 95 years residing in approximately 25 US areas. This clone was picked up one time. The sequenced material came from PBMCs or T cells enriched from blood (not recorded which). The sequence came from a woman aged 50 to 60 in a cohort exposed to, infected with or recovered from COVID-19 (not recorded which).

CDR3 sequence: CASSLRGSAYTGELFF. The CDR3 DNA is TGTGCCAGCAGCCTCCGGGGAAGCGCGTACACCGGGGAGCTGTTTTTT. The chain uses TRBV7-2 and TRBJ2-2; D is possibly TRBD2 (5 bases). This CDR3 has 16 amino acids. Looked up from germline, CDR1 is SGHTA and CDR2 is FQGNSA. V lost 5 bases, J lost 3 bases, and 16 bases lay in between.